A selection of T cell receptor beta chains follows, all from one sample in a study of blood T cell repertoires in COVID-19. Measured with immunoSEQ multiplex PCR; TCRdb has only the in-frame clones, and not every one. The table records about 270,000 clones, roughly 88% of them present only once. Material: PBMCs or T cells enriched from blood (not recorded which). The receptors shown here come from a woman in her thirties who had recovered from COVID-19. The CDR3 runs from the conserved cysteine through the conserved F or W. The D gene is left open where the match is weak. Clone size is stated in some rows and not others, as once, few, many or a class when expanded.

clone size	V gene	D gene	J gene	CDR3 protein	CDR3 DNA
few	TRBV7-2	-	TRBJ2-7	CASSPRGTPGYEQYF	TGTGCCAGCAGCCCACGCGGGACCCCAGGCTACGAGCAGTACTTC
-	TRBV3-1/TRBV3-2	TRBD1	TRBJ1-2	CASSPNDRADGYTF	TGTGCCAGCAGCCCTAATGACAGGGCGGATGGCTACACCTTC
-	TRBV19	-	TRBJ2-6	CASSPVRGAGANVLTF	TGTGCCAGTAGTCCGGTACGGGGAGCTGGGGCCAACGTCCTGACTTTC
-	TRBV5-1	TRBD2	TRBJ2-5	CASSPGGGSGETQYF	TGCGCCAGCAGCCCCGGGGGGGGTTCGGGAGAGACCCAGTACTTC
few	TRBV7-2	-	TRBJ1-5	CASSWNGAGQPQHF	TGTGCCAGCAGCTGGAACGGGGCGGGACAGCCCCAGCATTTT
-	TRBV5-1	-	TRBJ2-1	CASSLAGSSYNEQFF	TGCGCCAGCAGCTTGGCAGGGTCCTCCTACAATGAGCAGTTCTTC
-	TRBV5-1	TRBD2	TRBJ2-1	CASSAVGTMGYNEQFF	TGCGCCAGCAGCGCCGTAGGGACTATGGGTTACAATGAGCAGTTCTTC
once	TRBV5-1	-	TRBJ1-1	CASSFRTGLNTEAFF	TGCGCCAGCAGCTTTCGAACAGGTTTGAACACTGAAGCTTTCTTT
-	TRBV7-9	-	TRBJ2-7	CASSPATRPSYEQYF	TGTGCCAGCAGCCCCGCGACACGGCCCTCCTACGAGCAGTACTTC
-	TRBV5-4	TRBD1	TRBJ2-7	CASSSTGGNYEQYF	TGTGCCAGCAGCTCCACAGGGGGCAACTACGAGCAGTACTTC
-	TRBV27	-	TRBJ1-5	CASSLLGGGDQPQHF	TGTGCCAGCAGTTTATTGGGGGGAGGGGATCAGCCCCAGCATTTT
-	TRBV28	TRBD1	TRBJ1-5	CASSLPGTANQPQHF	TGTGCCAGCAGTTTACCTGGGACAGCAAATCAGCCCCAGCATTTT
-	TRBV7-3	TRBD2	TRBJ2-1	CASSLTAASGGYNEQFF	TGTGCCAGCAGCTTAACAGCGGCTAGCGGGGGGTACAATGAGCAGTTCTTC
-	TRBV15	TRBD1	TRBJ2-7	CATSVQGAFGEQYF	TGTGCCACCAGCGTTCAGGGGGCGTTTGGCGAGCAGTACTTC
-	TRBV28	TRBD1	TRBJ1-2	CASTPQGYFILDTKENYGYTF	TGTGCCAGCACCCCACAGGGGTACTTCATCCTTGACACCAAAGAAAATTATGGCTACACCTTC
-	TRBV2	TRBD2	TRBJ2-1	CASSVDSGGYNEQFF	TGTGCCAGCAGCGTCGATAGCGGGGGTTACAATGAGCAGTTCTTC
-	TRBV5-4	-	TRBJ2-1	CASSSRLEQFF	TGTGCCAGCAGCTCGAGACTAGAGCAGTTCTTC
-	TRBV24-1	-	TRBJ1-5	CATSDPGGNQPQHF	TGTGCCACCAGTGACCCAGGAGGAAATCAGCCCCAGCATTTT
-	TRBV7-6	-	TRBJ2-3	CASSLAGELTDTQYF	TGTGCCAGCAGCTTAGCGGGAGAACTCACAGATACGCAGTATTTT
-	TRBV2	TRBD2	TRBJ2-3	CASRLLAGLTDTQYF	TGTGCCAGCAGGCTTCTAGCGGGCCTCACAGATACGCAGTATTTT
-	TRBV18	-	TRBJ1-2	CASSPTLGDGYGYTF	TGTGCCAGCTCACCCACCTTAGGGGATGGCTATGGCTACACCTTC
-	TRBV6-5	-	TRBJ1-2	CASSYSMSVPYGYTF	TGTGCCAGCAGTTACTCTATGTCAGTACCTTATGGCTACACCTTC
-	TRBV7-9	-	TRBJ2-5	CASSLVRGEYQETQYF	TGTGCCAGCAGCTTAGTCAGGGGAGAGTACCAAGAGACCCAGTACTTC
few	TRBV29-1	TRBD2	TRBJ2-7	CSVSSGLAGYEQYF	TGCAGCGTTTCCTCCGGACTAGCGGGCTACGAGCAGTACTTC
-	TRBV12-3/TRBV12-4	TRBD1	TRBJ1-2	CASRPGQNYGYTF	TGTGCCAGCAGGCCGGGACAGAACTATGGCTACACCTTC
-	TRBV7-9	-	TRBJ1-1	CASSSRVVYTEAFF	TGTGCCAGCAGTTCCAGGGTGGTGTACACTGAAGCTTTCTTT
-	TRBV5-4	TRBD2	TRBJ2-7	CASSFKRERSYEQYF	TGTGCCAGCAGCTTTAAGCGGGAGAGATCCTACGAGCAGTACTTC
-	TRBV6-1	-	TRBJ1-5	CASRGQQPQHF	TGTGCCAGCAGAGGACAACAGCCCCAGCATTTT
-	TRBV6-5	-	TRBJ1-3	CASSYSYSGNTIYF	TGTGCCAGCAGTTACTCCTACTCTGGAAACACCATATATTTT
-	TRBV30	TRBD1	TRBJ2-2	CAWINGQGAGGPWNTGELFF	TGTGCCTGGATAAACGGGCAGGGGGCGGGCGGGCCGTGGAACACCGGGGAGCTGTTTTTT
few	TRBV30	TRBD2	TRBJ2-3	CAWRDRTAGADTQYF	TGTGCCTGGAGGGACCGGACAGCGGGGGCAGATACGCAGTATTTT
-	TRBV5-1	-	TRBJ1-1	CASRLSPGRNTEAFF	TGCGCCAGCCGCCTTTCCCCGGGTCGCAACACTGAAGCTTTCTTT
few	TRBV18	-	TRBJ2-5	CASSPPSGQETQYF	TGTGCCAGCTCACCACCGAGTGGCCAAGAGACCCAGTACTTC
-	TRBV21-1	-	TRBJ1-5	CASSREQPQHF	TGTGCCAGCAGCAGGGAGCAGCCCCAGCATTTT
-	TRBV7-9	-	TRBJ2-3	CASSLAGVSTDTQYF	TGTGCCAGCAGCTTAGCCGGGGTTAGCACAGATACGCAGTATTTT
-	TRBV9	TRBD1	TRBJ1-3	CASSPTPGQGLNTIYF	TGTGCCAGCAGCCCTACACCGGGACAGGGGTTGAACACCATATATTTT
-	TRBV15	-	TRBJ2-7	CATSTGYGSYEQYF	TGTGCCACCAGTACAGGGTACGGGTCCTACGAGCAGTACTTC
-	TRBV2	TRBD1	TRBJ1-1	CASSPPGGLGTEAFF	TGTGCCAGCTCCCCGCCAGGGGGCTTGGGCACTGAAGCTTTCTTT
-	TRBV12-5	TRBD2	TRBJ2-3	CASGLGTGTSGGAGAQYF	TGTGCTAGTGGTTTGGGAACAGGGACTAGCGGGGGGGCCGGGGCGCAGTATTTT
-	TRBV27	TRBD1	TRBJ1-2	CASSLFGTGVPPGGYTF	TGTGCCAGCAGTTTATTTGGGACAGGGGTCCCCCCGGGGGGCTACACCTTC
-	TRBV7-9	TRBD1	TRBJ1-6	CASSWGDPGGSLHF	TGTGCCAGCAGCTGGGGGGACCCAGGGGGATCCCTCCACTTT
-	TRBV7-2	TRBD2	TRBJ2-1	CASRRLAGNNEQFF	TGTGCCAGCAGGAGACTAGCGGGGAACAATGAGCAGTTCTTC
-	TRBV5-5	TRBD2	TRBJ2-7	CASSLSLAGGTYEQYF	TGTGCCAGCAGCTTGTCCTTAGCGGGAGGCACCTACGAGCAGTACTTC
-	TRBV6-5	-	TRBJ2-7	CAGSRGAAYEQYF	TGTGCCGGAAGCAGGGGAGCCGCCTACGAGCAGTACTTC
-	TRBV5-1	TRBD2	TRBJ2-7	CASSWGLGDYEQYF	TGCGCCAGCAGTTGGGGACTAGGGGACTACGAGCAGTACTTC
once	TRBV9	TRBD1	TRBJ2-7	CASSTTSGQGVNEQYF	TGTGCCAGCAGCACCACATCGGGACAGGGGGTCAACGAGCAGTACTTC